This T cell receptor (beta chain) was recorded in a study of regulatory T cells in long-lasting Graves disease. Relying on iRepertoire HTBI primers and Arm-PCR of CDR3 regions, the team built TCR beta libraries. MiXCR was run by TCRdb on the multiplex PCR reads, yielding one entry per CDR3 protein. The table has 450,000 to 600,000 distinct CDR3 sequences, approximately 13% seen once; the top ten hold about 10%. CDR3 size: 15 residues. Per germline, CDR1 SGHAT and CDR2 FQNNGV. Trimming stripped 5 bases from V and 9 bases from J, with 20 bases between. Time point meaning: newly diagnosed GD, antithyroid drugs for less than 3 months. Isolated PBMC RNA provided the starting material for the TCR library. These same records also appear under a second study, on T cells in Graves' hyperthyroidism and ophthalmopathy. That work contributes: Investigators excluded patients with uncontrolled infection, other autoimmune disease, pregnancy or lactation.

This TCR came from a man aged 25 to 45 with Graves disease. The sample was peripheral blood mononuclear cells (PBMCs), taken at new diagnosis, from a patient treated with antithyroid drugs. The V and J genes are TRBV11-2 and TRBJ2-1; TRBD2 might be the D (6 bases). The CDR3 loop is CASSRQEGLAVEQFF. The CDR3, as DNA: TGTGCCAGCAGCAGGCAGGAGGGCCTAGCTGTTGAGCAGTTCTTC.